Listed below are T cell receptor beta chains from one sample, sequenced in a study of vaccination effects on CD4 cells after COVID-19. These receptors have no known antigen. The protocol was immunoSEQ multiplex PCR, while the TCRdb copy is restricted to in-frame clones and leaves out a portion. The sample lists approximately 23,000 clones, around 67% seen once, with less than 9% in the top ten. The sequencing here drew on CD4+ T cells from PBMCs cultured with SARS-CoV-2 spike peptides, taken after COVID-19 vaccination. These receptor sequences come from a human donor who received a COVID-19 vaccine. CDR3s include the opening cysteine and the closing phenylalanine or tryptophan. Fields, in order: J gene, V gene, CDR3 length, CDR3 protein.

J gene: TRBJ2-2; V gene: TRBV7-9; CDR3 length: 15; CDR3 protein: CASSLGGSNTGELFF
J gene: TRBJ2-2; V gene: TRBV7-2; CDR3 length: 16; CDR3 protein: CASRQTGGANTGELFF
J gene: TRBJ1-5; V gene: TRBV10-3; CDR3 length: 15; CDR3 protein: CAISGTGRNNQPQHF
J gene: TRBJ2-1; V gene: TRBV4-1; CDR3 length: 14; CDR3 protein: CASRPAGGPQEQFF
J gene: TRBJ2-7; V gene: TRBV7-2; CDR3 length: 14; CDR3 protein: CASSLESRNYEQYF
J gene: TRBJ2-7; V gene: TRBV5-4; CDR3 length: 14; CDR3 protein: CASSQGRRGYEQYF
J gene: TRBJ2-4; V gene: TRBV11-2; CDR3 length: 14; CDR3 protein: CASSSILGDYIQYF
J gene: TRBJ1-3; V gene: TRBV21-1; CDR3 length: 15; CDR3 protein: CASSKVVQSGNTIYF
J gene: TRBJ2-7; V gene: TRBV18; CDR3 length: 16; CDR3 protein: CASSPTVGLAGHEQYF
J gene: TRBJ2-7; V gene: TRBV4-1; CDR3 length: 19; CDR3 protein: CASSQGEWLAGALSYEQYF
J gene: TRBJ1-4; V gene: TRBV6-5; CDR3 length: 14; CDR3 protein: CASSAGATNEKLFF
J gene: TRBJ2-5; V gene: TRBV5-4; CDR3 length: 15; CDR3 protein: CASSPPGGRGETQYF
J gene: TRBJ1-1; V gene: TRBV3-1/TRBV3-2; CDR3 length: 17; CDR3 protein: CASSQVRGHILNTEAFF
J gene: TRBJ2-1; V gene: TRBV5-1; CDR3 length: 17; CDR3 protein: CASSLELAGSGYNEQFF
J gene: TRBJ2-7; V gene: TRBV7-8; CDR3 length: 15; CDR3 protein: CASSRTGQGLYEQYF
J gene: TRBJ2-1; V gene: TRBV10-3; CDR3 length: 13; CDR3 protein: CAISGGTYNEQFF
J gene: TRBJ1-1; V gene: TRBV6-5; CDR3 length: 15; CDR3 protein: CASSNYAGGGSEAFF
J gene: TRBJ2-7; V gene: TRBV28; CDR3 length: 12; CDR3 protein: CASRQGLGEQYF
J gene: TRBJ2-7; V gene: TRBV18; CDR3 length: 15; CDR3 protein: CASSPPARGFYEQYF
J gene: TRBJ2-2; V gene: TRBV18; CDR3 length: 16; CDR3 protein: CASSPEQGTNTGELFF
J gene: TRBJ2-1; V gene: TRBV2; CDR3 length: 13; CDR3 protein: CASSREIGHEQFF
J gene: TRBJ1-1; V gene: TRBV3-1/TRBV3-2; CDR3 length: 14; CDR3 protein: CASSQTGRNTEAFF
J gene: TRBJ1-5; V gene: TRBV6-2/TRBV6-3; CDR3 length: 13; CDR3 protein: CASSQGANQPQHF
J gene: TRBJ2-1; V gene: TRBV5-4; CDR3 length: 14; CDR3 protein: CASSPRRKDNEQFF
J gene: TRBJ2-7; V gene: TRBV3-1/TRBV3-2; CDR3 length: 16; CDR3 protein: CASSPEAGLPSYEQYF
J gene: TRBJ1-6; V gene: TRBV5-1; CDR3 length: 14; CDR3 protein: CASSRDFGNSPLHF
J gene: TRBJ1-5; V gene: TRBV6-5; CDR3 length: 13; CDR3 protein: CATTWGREQPQHF
J gene: TRBJ2-5; V gene: TRBV6-4; CDR3 length: 13; CDR3 protein: CASSVGLGETQYF
J gene: TRBJ1-5; V gene: TRBV6-4; CDR3 length: 15; CDR3 protein: CASSVEGGSNQPQHF
J gene: TRBJ1-1; V gene: TRBV11-2; CDR3 length: 14; CDR3 protein: CASSLRQTNTEAFF
J gene: TRBJ2-3; V gene: TRBV5-4; CDR3 length: 16; CDR3 protein: CASSPGRLAGRDTQYF
J gene: TRBJ2-2; V gene: TRBV7-2; CDR3 length: 15; CDR3 protein: CASSLSSGTPGELFF
J gene: TRBJ1-4; V gene: TRBV12-3/TRBV12-4; CDR3 length: 12; CDR3 protein: CASSLGEEKLFF
J gene: TRBJ1-1; V gene: TRBV5-1; CDR3 length: 14; CDR3 protein: CASSLVGHETEAFF
J gene: TRBJ1-2; V gene: TRBV10-2; CDR3 length: 15; CDR3 protein: CASSEAYGSRYGYTF
J gene: TRBJ1-5; V gene: TRBV7-9; CDR3 length: 17; CDR3 protein: CASSLGVGADSNQPQHF
J gene: TRBJ2-5; V gene: TRBV18; CDR3 length: 17; CDR3 protein: CASSPASGRTPIETQYF
J gene: TRBJ1-6; V gene: TRBV5-4; CDR3 length: 14; CDR3 protein: CASSSRQGYSPLHF
J gene: TRBJ1-4; V gene: TRBV4-1; CDR3 length: 16; CDR3 protein: CASRSSFGTTNEKLFF
J gene: TRBJ2-5; V gene: TRBV11-2; CDR3 length: 15; CDR3 protein: CASSFGGQGQETQYF
J gene: TRBJ1-2; V gene: TRBV27; CDR3 length: 13; CDR3 protein: CASSDSGAVGYTF
J gene: TRBJ2-7; V gene: TRBV3-1/TRBV3-2; CDR3 length: 13; CDR3 protein: CASSFSGGYEQYF
J gene: TRBJ1-5; V gene: TRBV3-1/TRBV3-2; CDR3 length: 16; CDR3 protein: CASSQGGALSNQPQHF
J gene: TRBJ1-5; V gene: TRBV3-1/TRBV3-2; CDR3 length: 18; CDR3 protein: CASSQDSVTGHSNQPQHF
J gene: TRBJ2-1; V gene: TRBV5-1; CDR3 length: 19; CDR3 protein: CASSLGEFSGGKVYNEQFF
J gene: TRBJ1-4; V gene: TRBV6-6; CDR3 length: 16; CDR3 protein: CASTRNRVATNEKLFF
J gene: TRBJ2-1; V gene: TRBV11-2; CDR3 length: 14; CDR3 protein: CASSRGTSGNEQFF